This T cell receptor (beta chain) was captured by sequencing in a study of vaccination and CD4 T cells after COVID-19. Broader study findings: Spike mono-reactivity applied to 304 of 307 vaccine-specific clones detected in convalescent patients.

An Oncomine TCR Beta short-read assay was used to sequence the DNA from cultured CD4+ T cells. MiXCR was run by TCRdb on the PCR reads, yielding one entry per CDR3 protein. This sample has 16,000 or so distinct CDR3 sequences, with 75% found just once. The treatment here: approximately 10-day PBMC culture with coronavirus spike peptide pools or control peptides (ViraFEST assay). PBMCs were cultured at around 2 million per well with roughly 9.7 IU/ml IL-2 and about 10 ug/ml peptide pools. After around ten days of culture, CD4+ T cells were negatively selected. The CDR3 length is 12 residues. Germline values: CDR1 MNHEY, CDR2 SMNVEV (reference sequence). V lost 6 bases, J lost 8 bases, and 12 bases lay in between. A word on this clonotype: The antigen remains undetermined.

The clonotype comes from a human donor who received a COVID-19 vaccine. The V call is TRBV27, the J call TRBJ2-3; D may be TRBD2 (6 bases). The input for sequencing was CD4+ T cells from blood, cultured in vitro, taken after SARS-CoV-2 vaccination. The CDR3, as DNA: TGTGCCAGCAGCTACCTGCGGGGTACGCAGTATTTT. Amino acid sequence: CASSYLRGTQYF.